This T cell receptor beta chain derives from a study of cytomegalovirus exposure and HLA in healthy donors (dated by TCRdb to the late 2010s). A note on the overall study: According to an earlier analysis of around 600 of the donors, about 190 million T cells yielded approximately 120 million unique TCR beta sequences and about 300 Gb of sequence data. Approximately 300 gigabases of sequencing data and approximately 92 million unique TCR sequences made up an early release that covered roughly 670 HLA-typed donors. Of the 300 to 500 genotyped donors, roughly 80% were placed in the genetic ancestry cluster associated with self-reported Caucasian donors. The study aimed to test whether cataloging public T cell receptors could reveal signatures of past pathogen exposure. The T cell repertoires of 550 to 850 subjects were profiled by immunosequencing and related to cytomegalovirus serostatus. A separate validation cohort of roughly 110 different subjects was used in addition to the roughly 620-subject first cohort. To predict cytomegalovirus infection status, the study combined high-throughput TCR immunosequencing, statistical association of individual TCRs with disease status, and machine learning. To study patterns of TCR occurrence, a later analysis re-analyzed previously published TCR beta repertoires from under 750 donors and added high-resolution HLA genotyping. Rather than drawing on any new phenotypic data, the later analysis identified candidate immune exposures from TCR beta sequences and the way those sequences occurred across donors. An earlier analysis of about 620 of the donors applied high-throughput TCR beta sequencing to assess whether each TCR beta V gene segment acted as functional or pseudogenic. Alongside the repertoire data, information on donor age, sex, ethnicity and CMV serostatus was compiled. A later genetic analysis used genome-wide SNP genotypes for 398 of the 666 donors, treating that subset as a discovery cohort. Every repertoire in the discovery cohort had been generated on one and the same sequencing platform. Class I and class II HLA loci were covered by the typing at four-digit resolution. Typing coverage differed by locus: A, B, C, DRB1 and DQB1 were typed in roughly 629-630 donors, DQA1 in about 510, DPA1 in 600 to 610, and DPB1 in around 440. Because of strong linkage in the cohort, five DR-DQ haplotypes were treated as single units for association and clustering. Among about 410 genotyped donors of the cohort, an average of roughly 230,000 unique TCR beta nucleotide sequences was sequenced per donor, of which about 20% were non-productive. The investigation overall reported the following: The 87-base-pair reads could not distinguish some IMGT-functional V segments, including TRBV6-2 and TRBV6-3, so those segments were excluded. The classifier was reported to diagnose cytomegalovirus status with high specificity and sensitivity in both the original and validation cohorts. Because HLA typing was missing for some donors at each locus, association tests included only the typed subset. A further reported finding was that TCR beta sequences accurately predicted the HLA-A and HLA-B alleles for most subjects in the first cohort. The presence/absence analyses assumed that sequencing depth was roughly uniform across donors, and that assumption may not be true. Because counts were too low, more than 15 rarely observed V segments, including chromosome 9 orphons, were left out of the earlier analysis of about 500 of the donors. In the study, some 180 TCR beta chains were listed as associated with cytomegalovirus. Most TCR sequences were observed very rarely across donors, whereas some public TCRs were present in many individuals. According to a later genetic analysis, donors in an Asian-associated ancestry cluster had fewer N-insertions in productive TCRs than the roughly 670-donor mean. The sequencing pipeline was judged likely to have produced a cluster of highly shared sequence variants as a technical artifact. In this cohort, only TCR beta chains were sequenced, and detectable features were limited by the absence of alpha or paired-chain data. In an earlier analysis of under 600 of the donors, most TCR beta V segments were observed in productive rearrangements about 87% or about 30% of the time, broadly matching IMGT annotations. A later analysis associated 15,000 to 20,000 TCR beta sequences with specific HLA alleles at a false discovery rate of 0.05. Assigning TCR associations to individual alleles was difficult when HLA alleles, especially DR and DQ, strongly co-occurred. In vitro tests confirmed that a few of the cytomegalovirus-associated TCR beta chains recognize cytomegalovirus antigens. In a later analysis, several top co-occurrence clusters were reported to appear linked to parvovirus B19, influenza, CMV and Epstein-Barr virus. In a later genetic analysis, a missense DCLRE1C variant was associated with V-gene and J-gene trimming of TCR beta chains, and the association was replicated in an independent cohort. CMV serostatus was the only immune exposure information available for the cohort. Most CMV-associated TCR beta chains appeared to be HLA-restricted in a later analysis, and the HLA associations seemed to be driven largely by CMV exposure. According to a later analysis, TCR association rates differed among HLA loci, with DRB1 alleles showing the most associated TCRs and HLA-C alleles showing the fewest. Correlated functional status among segregating V segments might be attributable to linkage disequilibrium, but an unknown experimental factor could not be ruled out. The authors suggested that the approach could potentially be generalized to other disease states and immunological phenotypes. Compared with equally common non-associated chains, HLA-associated TCR beta chains in a later analysis were more clonally expanded and had lower generation probabilities.

Measured from the cysteine to the phenylalanine, the CDR3 is 15 residues long. Left in the record is the CDR3 DNA by itself, 45 bases read in frame from the first base. The V end gives up 0 bases and the J end 7 bases, leaving 7 bases in the junction not matched to a gene. The germline V gene encodes CDR1 LGHNA and CDR2 YNFKEQ. In total, roughly 670 healthy bone marrow donors made up the cohort. At the time of sampling, every cohort member was nominally healthy, though immune exposures that went unrecorded were likely present. The donor tested CMV seropositive, placing the donor among the approximately 290 seropositive members of the cohort. A peripheral blood sample was provided by each donor, and peripheral blood mononuclear cells were used for TCR beta sequencing. Genomic DNA was extracted from the blood cell samples with the Qiagen DNeasy Blood Extraction Kit. There are a few counts of this clone. Its specific antigen is unknown. No clone much larger than this one lies a single base away; base qualities are absent.

Libraries were constructed by the immunoSEQ multiplex PCR assay. The multiplex PCR relied on a mix of 60 forward primers for TCR Vbeta segments and 13 reverse primers for TCR Jbeta segments. The CDR3 region of rearranged TCR beta genes was amplified from genomic DNA by a multiplex PCR assay. The amplified TCR beta libraries were sequenced on the Illumina HiSeq System as 87-base-pair reads. As for the original processing: A later analysis tallied 75 million to 95 million unique TCR beta chains across the approximately 670 repertoires, and around 12 million of those chains were shared by two or more donors. A nearest-neighbor algorithm error-corrected the raw reads and collapsed the reads into unique sequences, merging closely related sequences to remove PCR and sequencing errors. CDR3 sequences were aligned to IMGT reference sequences to assign V, D and J gene segments. For a sequence to be retained, a match of at least six nucleotides was required to both a V gene segment and a J gene segment. A rearrangement counted as productive if the CDR3 had no stop codons and remained in frame with V and J, and every other rearrangement counted as non-productive. Following IMGT convention, CDR3 was defined as the stretch from the second conserved V-encoded cysteine to the conserved J-encoded phenylalanine. The earlier analysis of about 590 of the donors excluded sequences that lacked an unambiguous match to a single V gene segment. In an earlier analysis of roughly 500 of the donors, V segments were called functional above 56.7% productive rearrangements and were called segregating when the between-donor standard deviation exceeded 5%. To diagnose cytomegalovirus status from the catalog of TCR beta chain sequences, a statistical classification framework was built. V and J gene assignment, in a later analysis, came from comparing TCR nucleotide sequences with IMGT/GENE-DB human TR gene sequences. The TCRdist pipeline was used in a later analysis to assign CDR3 sequences and most-parsimonious VDJ recombination scenarios. In a later analysis, each TCR beta chain was defined by its CDR3 amino acid sequence together with its V-gene family, and reads without a unique V-gene family were excluded. As a way to deal with suspected cross-contamination and a sequencing artifact, a later analysis dropped 450 to 600 nucleotide sequences that were highly shared and had low generation probability. In a later analysis, a clonal expansion index for each public chain was calculated from normalized within-repertoire ranks of inferred template counts. In a later analysis, generation probabilities were computed with a VDJ recombination model fitted to out-of-frame rearrangements, and the resulting probabilities were checked against IGoR. Hypergeometric tests were used in a later analysis to score TCR-TCR, TCR-HLA and TCR-CMV co-occurrence, with a repertoire-size bias correction applied to the TCR pairs. A later analysis estimated false discovery rates by permuting HLA or CMV assignments 20 times. In a later analysis, co-occurring TCRs were grouped using DBSCAN, with TCRdist sequence similarity added in when clustering inside HLA-allele-positive subsets. Repertoires with fewer than 30,000 or more than 120,000 public chains, plus five repertoires with anomalous nucleotide sharing, were excluded from co-occurrence clustering. TCRdb obtained this table from immuneACCESS and retained in-frame rearrangements with V and J assigned. These tables miss some clones; where compared with another copy, unresolved V genes account for less than half of the shortfall, and the remainder is unexplained. V, J and clone size reflect that table, while D and trimming were determined from the DNA. The sample data list 95,000 to 150,000 clones, and over 9.5% of these were observed just once. The ten largest clones take up 4.6% of the sample.

Material: PBMCs. The chain is encoded by TRBV4-2 joined to TRBJ2-5; TRBD2 fits 8 bases in the junction. The sequence derives from a woman aged 18-29 years in good health and CMV-seropositive. The base sequence is TGTGCCAGCAGCCAAGAATCGGGACTAGAGGTGACCCAGTACTTC. Translated, it gives CASSQESGLEVTQYF.